This T cell receptor (beta chain) was sequenced in a study of blood T cell repertoires in COVID-19. Across the study: The study drew acute and convalescent COVID-19 samples from the United States, Italy and Spain.

Libraries were prepared by immunoSEQ multiplex PCR; TCRdb keeps only in-frame clonotypes and omits some of them. The profile shows about 260,000 clones, 75% to 90% of them singletons. Germline CDR1 LGHDT, CDR2 YNNKEL (reference sequence). This CDR3 is built from 14 residues. V shed 4 bases, J shed 7 bases, and the junction held 7 bases outside the gene matches. The specimen was peripheral blood. This TCR was recovered from a woman aged 45-65 years who had recovered from COVID-19. This chain joins TRBV3-1 (or the pseudogene TRBV3-2) and TRBJ2-1, with 7 bases lining up with TRBD2. The CDR3 region is CASSRRRTSNEQFF. The DNA for the CDR3 is TGTGCCAGCAGCCGGAGAAGGACTAGTAATGAGCAGTTCTTC.